The clone carrying this T cell receptor (beta chain) was seen a handful of times. What it binds is not known. This entry is derived from a study of neurological immune-mediated disorders. Study results and caveats: The study found no CDR3 amino acid sequences shared by expanded clones across subjects, suggesting private repertoires in all groups. Healthy controls had more TCR clonal expansion than multiple sclerosis, which showed the least, whereas HTLV-1-associated myelopathy showed the most.

Stored at -80 C, 2 million PBMCs were the source of the unsorted libraries. From 15-18 subjects, over 180 million TCR-beta sequences were obtained in each sequencing run. TCRdb analysed the 5' RACE reads with MiXCR anew, one entry per CDR3 protein. The table lists 77,000 or so distinct CDR3 sequences, about 9.5% of them singletons, with about 1.8% in the top ten. The clonotype comes from a man aged 50-60 years in good health. The source material was PBMCs.

CDR3 region: CSAAGQSNQPQHF. CDR3 nucleotide sequence: TGCAGTGCCGCAGGACAGAGCAATCAGCCCCAGCATTTT. The chain couples TRBV20-1 to TRBJ1-5; D might be TRBD1 (6 bases). CDR3 length: 13 amino acids. Germline CDR1 DFQATT, CDR2 SNEGSKA (reference sequence). V was clipped by 6 bases and J by 1 base, with 10 bases between them.